This entry lists 10 T cell receptor beta chains sequenced from one sample in a study of regulatory T cells in long-lasting Graves disease. Combining iRepertoire HTBI primers with Arm-PCR of CDR3 regions, the authors built TCR beta libraries. Using its own MiXCR run on the multiplex PCR reads, TCRdb lists one record per CDR3 protein. The sample lists around 500,000 distinct CDR3 sequences; 15% to 20% were seen once. The sample's time point: newly diagnosed GD, antithyroid drugs for less than 3 months. PBMC-extracted RNA yielded the TCR library. This sample also appeared in a second study, on T cells in Graves' hyperthyroidism and ophthalmopathy.

The sample here was peripheral blood mononuclear cells (PBMCs), taken at new diagnosis, from a patient treated with antithyroid drugs. These TCRs come from a woman aged 35-65 years with Graves disease.

This clonotype has only a few counts. This sequence joins TRBV20-1 and TRBJ1-6; perhaps TRBD1 as D (5 bases). The germline V gene has CDR1 DFQATT and CDR2 SNEGSKA (reference sequence). CDR3 length equals 16 residues. V dropped 5 bases and J dropped 0 bases, with 14 bases sitting between them. The CDR3 bases are TGCAGTGCTTCACCGGGACGGAACTCCTATAATTCACCCCTCCACTTT. It translates to CSASPGRNSYNSPLHF.

This clonotype was observed once. This could be a read error, since a much larger clone is one nucleotide away. The chain is built from TRBV6-5 and TRBJ1-1; D gene uncertain. Germline V CDR1 and CDR2: MNHEY, SVGAGI. This CDR3 contains 14 residues. The germline V and J ends were trimmed by 4 bases and 8 bases, with 17 bases remaining between them. The CDR3 is CASSCSEGSGEAFF. In nucleotides, the CDR3 is TGTGCCAGCAGTTGCTCGGAAGGGAGTGGGGAAGCTTTCTTT.

This clonotype appeared many times. This rearrangement joins TRBV6-1 to TRBJ2-7; possible D gene TRBD1, 5 bases. The germline V and J ends were trimmed by 11 bases and 5 bases, with 13 bases remaining between them. This CDR3 is 11 amino acids long. Germline V gives CDR1 MNHNS, CDR2 SASEGT. This chain's CDR3 is CAVAGSHEQYF. As DNA, the CDR3 is TGTGCCGTTGCAGGGTCCCACGAGCAGTACTTC.

This chain uses TRBV5-6 with TRBJ1-1; D call uncertain. Germline CDR1 is SGHDT and CDR2 is YYEEEE. This CDR3 comprises 13 residues. Deletions cut 0 bases from V and 6 bases from J, with 9 bases between. DNA for the CDR3: TGTGCCAGCAGCTTGGAGACGGACGCTGAAGCTTTCTTT. Its protein is CASSLETDAEAFF.

This clonotype appeared a few times. CDR3 loop: CASSESDWNYEQYF. The CDR3 region has the DNA TGTGCCAGCAGTGAATCGGACTGGAACTACGAGCAGTACTTC. This chain uses TRBV25-1 with TRBJ2-7, with a tentative D call TRBD2 (5 bases). The CDR3 covers 14 residues. Germline CDR1 reads MGHDK; CDR2 reads SYGVNS. With 1 base removed from V and 3 bases from J, the gap between germline ends came to 10 bases.

This rearrangement joins TRBV7-9 to TRBJ1-4; 7 bases map to TRBD1. V lost 0 bases to trimming and J lost 0 bases; unmatched junction nucleotides: 1. In germline, CDR1 is SEHNR, CDR2 FQNEAQ (reference sequence). This CDR3 spans 16 amino acids. The CDR3 here is CASSLAGTATNEKLFF. CDR3 DNA: TGTGCCAGCAGCTTAGCCGGGACAGCAACTAATGAAAAACTGTTTTTT.

The rearrangement links TRBV6-5 to TRBJ1-4, with D perhaps TRBD1 (5 bases). V was shortened by 4 bases and J by 8 bases, with 14 bases between the two germline ends. CDR3 size: 14 residues. Germline CDR1 is MNHEY and CDR2 is SVGAGI. CDR3 in DNA: TGTGCCAGCAGTTGCTCGCTAGGGGACGAAAAACTGTTTTTT. This translates into CASSCSLGDEKLFF.

The CDR3 DNA follows: TGCGCCAGCAGCCAAGAATGGACAGGGAGTGGATCCGGGGACACTGAAGCTTTCTTT. Translating gives CASSQEWTGSGSGDTEAFF. The chain recombines TRBV4-1 with TRBJ1-1; 8 positions match TRBD1. CDR3 length: 19 amino acids. CDR1 MGHRA and CDR2 YSYEKL come from the germline V gene. V lost 0 bases to trimming and J lost 3 bases; unmatched junction nucleotides: 15.

This clonotype showed up many times. J is TRBJ2-7 and V is TRBV12-3 or TRBV12-4; tentative D call: TRBD1 (5 bases). Between the trimmed V and J ends, which lost 5 bases and 6 bases, there was a span of 11 bases. The CDR3 contains 12 residues. CDR3 amino acids: CASSVGVFEQYF. In DNA, the CDR3 is TGTGCCAGCAGTGTAGGGGTCTTCGAGCAGTACTTC.

In regard to this clonotype: One base away lies a much larger clone, so this may be a sequencing read error. J is TRBJ1-4 and V is TRBV11-2, with TRBD1 matching over 7 bases. This CDR3 has 16 residues. The V gene's germline CDR1 is SGHAT and CDR2 FQNNGV. V was pared by 0 bases and J by 3 bases, with 4 bases of the junction left unmatched. In DNA form, the CDR3 reads TGTGCCAGCAGCTTAGATGTGGGGACAGCTAATGAAAAACTGTTTTTT. Translating gives CASSLDVGTANEKLFF.